The subject of this entry is one T cell receptor beta chain. The antigen is undetermined. The study enrolled healthy HIV-negative adults without recent acute infections or vaccinations as donors. The data are from a study of shared clonotypes between healthy human individuals. Study-wide background: Three plates were used per donor for CD4 naive, three for CD4 memory, two for CD8 naive and one for CD8 memory. Study-wide results and limits: Non-shared clonotypes had lower generation probabilities than clonotypes shared by all four sorted-subset donors.

Trimming removed 2 bases from V and 5 bases from J, with 13 bases in between. CDR3 length: 15 residues. CDR1 is SGHDT and CDR2 is YYEEEE in the germline V gene. The test was conducted at deep level. Assay: immunoSEQ multiplex PCR; the TCRdb copy retains only in-frame clones and omits some. The table includes 400,000 or so clones, 95% to 97% detected once. The V and J genes are TRBV5-6 and TRBJ2-2; possibly TRBD2 for D (6 bases). Sequenced input: memory CD8+ T cells sorted from blood. Subset noted: CD45RO+ cells pooled with CCR7-negative TemRA cells. The sequence was obtained from a man aged 30-40 years in good health. CDR3 coding DNA: TGTGCCAGCAGCTTCCCCGGGGGAAGTACCGGGGAGCTGTTTTTT. Its translation: CASSFPGGSTGELFF.